This T cell receptor (beta chain) appears in the sequencing data of a study of shared clonotypes between healthy human individuals. Only Caucasian adults living in Nashville, Tennessee made up the donor group. From germline, CDR1 is SGHAT and CDR2 FQNNGV. Trimming took off 4 bases at V and 0 bases at J, with 16 bases between the two ends. This CDR3 has 16 residues. How the authors handled the data: Filtering differed for immunoSEQ, which gave only junction sequences without quality scores. Method: immunoSEQ multiplex PCR; TCRdb's copy keeps in-frame clones and lacks some. D and trimming come from the DNA, and the V and J calls and clone size come from that table. The sample lists a few million clones, about 90% occurring once.

Source material: naive CD4+ T cells from PBMCs. The subset is: CD45RA+ positively selected. The chain employs TRBV11-2 and TRBJ2-7; D is perhaps TRBD1 or TRBD2 (6 bases each). This receptor was taken from a man aged 18 to 30 in good health. Some clones in this sample may be carry-over from other donors' samples. In nucleotides, the CDR3 is TGTGCCAGCAGCTCTCTGAGGGGGGAGGACTCCTACGAGCAGTACTTC. As protein: CASSSLRGEDSYEQYF.